The entry that follows covers one TCR beta chain sequence. Living in 24 US areas, the participants were between 18 and 89 years of age. Participant reports of clinical history set cohort assignment. Among Cohort 3 donors, those recovered had two negative PCRs, clearance, or symptom resolution. Sequenced by immunoSEQ multiplex PCR; TCRdb stores in-frame clones only, minus some. This sample has more than 250,000 clones, with 70% to 90% found just once. This sample was taken from a study of blood T cell repertoires in COVID-19. The sequencing input was PBMCs or T cells enriched from blood (not recorded which). The sequence was obtained from a woman between 35 and 50 years old who had recovered from COVID-19.

CDR3 residues: CASSAATGLQETQYF. The CDR3 DNA reads as TGTGCCAGCAGTGCGGCGACAGGGCTCCAAGAGACCCAGTACTTC. The chain combines TRBV2 with TRBJ2-5, with TRBD1 matching over 7 bases. Looked up from germline, CDR1 is SNHLY and CDR2 is FYNNEI. With 4 bases clipped from V and 1 base from J, the junction kept 6 bases outside the gene matches. The CDR3 runs to 15 residues.